Listed here are 21 T cell receptor beta chains from one sample, sequenced in a study of radiation and T cells in renal cell carcinoma. Regarding time point: blood 2 weeks post-SBRT. Treatment reported: 15 Gy SBRT to primary tumor, nephrectomy 4 weeks later. TCRdb's copy holds only in-frame clones and misses some; the assay was immunoSEQ multiplex PCR. The sample carries around 70,000 clones, 82% recorded once. Sequencing was performed on blood, taken from a patient whose treatment included radiotherapy and nephrectomy. The receptors were sampled from a man aged 60 to 75 with renal cell carcinoma.

The chain's CDR3 is CASSQDLYGYTF. The CDR3 DNA reads as TGTGCCAGCAGCCAGGACCTCTATGGCTACACCTTC. The rearrangement links TRBV5-5 to TRBJ1-2; no clear D gene. The CDR3 loop spans 12 amino acids. Germline loops: CDR1 SGHKS, CDR2 YYEKEE (reference sequence). Trimming left V 4 bases short and J 4 bases short, with 8 bases between.

This sequence joins TRBV30 and TRBJ2-5; D is unclear. The J call is in doubt because the DNA end fits TRBJ2-7 better. The length of the CDR3 is 13 residues. CDR1 and CDR2 from the germline V gene are GTSNPN and SVGIG (reference sequence). The CDR3 is CAWSSQPLSEQYF. The CDR3 bases are TGTGCCTGGAGTAGTCAGCCACTCTCCGAGCAGTACTTC.

V usage is TRBV15 and J usage is TRBJ2-7; 7 bases agree with TRBD1. Trimming cost V 0 bases and J 3 bases; bases outside gene matches: 5. Germline V lookup: CDR1 LNHNV, CDR2 YYDKDF (reference sequence). CDR3 length: 15 residues. The CDR3 DNA is TGTGCCACCAGCAGAGATGGGACAGCCGGCTACGAGCAGTACTTC. Translation gives CATSRDGTAGYEQYF.

The V gene is TRBV6-1, the J gene TRBJ1-5; the D is unclear. Trimming cost V 2 bases and J 0 bases, with 11 bases left between them. Germline V gene lookup returns CDR1 MNHNS and CDR2 SASEGT. The CDR3 is 16 residues long. CDR3 in amino acids: CASSEPTVRSNQPQHF. The CDR3 bases are TGTGCCAGCAGTGAACCCACAGTCCGTAGCAATCAGCCCCAGCATTTT.

The chain couples TRBV9 to TRBJ2-1; D call uncertain. The CDR3 has 11 residues. The V and J ends lost 2 bases and 8 bases respectively, with 5 bases between them. CDR1 is SGDLS, CDR2 YYNGEE, per germline. The CDR3 here is CASSVRDEQFF. DNA for the CDR3: TGTGCCAGCAGCGTCCGGGATGAGCAGTTCTTC.

The rearrangement joins TRBV19 to TRBJ2-7; no firm D call. This CDR3 region has 13 residues. V was trimmed by 7 bases and J by 5 bases, leaving 15 bases between them. Germline CDR1 is LNHDA and CDR2 is SQIVND (reference sequence). The CDR3 is CASNGDATHEQYF. CDR3 nucleotides: TGTGCCAGTAATGGAGACGCTACCCACGAGCAGTACTTC.

This clone has only one observation. The rearrangement uses TRBV5-1 and TRBJ2-7; D unresolved. CDR1 is SGHRS, CDR2 YFSETQ, per germline. Trimming pared 0 bases from V and 4 bases from J, leaving 14 bases between. The CDR3 is made up of 15 amino acids. The chain's CDR3 is CASSLAYGSRYEQYF. The CDR3 region has the DNA TGCGCCAGCAGCTTGGCTTACGGAAGTCGTTACGAGCAGTACTTC.

This chain joins TRBV14 and TRBJ2-1; D uncertain. The CDR3 is made up of 15 amino acids. V was pared by 3 bases and J by 6 bases, with 15 bases between. Germline lookup yields CDR1 SGHDN and CDR2 FVKESK. The CDR3, as DNA: TGTGCCAGCAGCCAGAATGCCTTATGGGGCAATGAGCAGTTCTTC. Its protein is CASSQNALWGNEQFF.

The V gene is TRBV4-1, the J gene TRBJ1-1; D is ambiguous. The V end lost 0 bases, the J end lost 4 bases, and 9 bases lay between the germline ends. This CDR3 spans 14 amino acids. Germline-derived CDR1 and CDR2 are MGHRA and YSYEKL. The CDR3 spells CASSQDTRGTEAFF. The CDR3 nucleotides read TGCGCCAGCAGCCAAGACACACGGGGCACTGAAGCTTTCTTT.

The chain combines TRBV6-6 with TRBJ1-4; 7 positions agree with TRBD1. V trimming: 2 bases; J trimming: 0 bases; junction bases outside the gene matches: 3. The length of the CDR3 is 16 residues. Germline-derived CDR1 and CDR2 are MNHNY and SVGAGI (reference sequence). As DNA, the CDR3 is TGTGCCAGCAGTTACACAGGGGATGCAACTAATGAAAAACTGTTTTTT. Residues: CASSYTGDATNEKLFF.

The chain has TRBV5-1 and TRBJ2-7, with 8 nucleotides matching TRBD1. The CDR3 totals 13 residues. Looked up from germline, CDR1 is SGHRS and CDR2 is YFSETQ. Trimming at V came to 9 bases and at J to 4 bases, leaving 9 bases not matched to a gene. The CDR3 here is CATSPTGEYEQYF. Here the CDR3 DNA reads TGCGCCACCTCGCCGACAGGGGAATACGAGCAGTACTTC.

This rearrangement joins TRBV7-2 to TRBJ2-2; no clear D gene. Germline CDR1 and CDR2: SGHTA and FQGNSA. Trimming removed 8 bases at V and 8 bases at J, with 18 bases between. The CDR3 runs 14 residues. CDR3 region: CASVVAGFGGELFF. The CDR3 DNA reads TGTGCCAGCGTCGTTGCTGGCTTCGGAGGGGAGCTGTTTTTT. Combining the CDR3 with reference TRBV7-2 and TRBJ2-2 gives the whole variable domain GAGVSQSPSNKVTEKGKDVELRCDPISGHTALYWYRQSLGQGLEFLIYFQGNSAPDKSGLPSDRFSAERTGGSVSTLTIQRTQQEDSAVYLCASVVAGFGGELFFGEGSRLTVL.

This chain uses TRBV5-6 with TRBJ2-3; 10 nucleotides align to TRBD1. J lost 4 bases, V lost 2 bases, and 1 base had no gene match. CDR3 length: 14 residues. The V gene's germline CDR1 is SGHDT and CDR2 YYEEEE. The CDR3 sequence is CASSLGQGADTQYF. CDR3 nucleotides: TGTGCCAGCAGCTTAGGACAGGGGGCAGATACGCAGTATTTT.

The rearrangement links TRBV7-3 to TRBJ2-3, with 7 bases lining up with TRBD2. CDR3 length: 17 amino acids. Germline-derived CDR1 and CDR2 are SGHTA and FQGTGA. V lost 5 bases, J lost 4 bases, and 15 bases stayed unmatched. CDR3 DNA sequence: TGTGCCAGCAGCCAAAGTGGCGGGGGATCGCATGCAGATACGCAGTATTTT. Translation: CASSQSGGGSHADTQYF.

The rearrangement joins TRBV5-1 to TRBJ2-3; no firm D call. Trimming removed 7 bases from V and 0 bases from J, with 9 bases in between. The germline V gene encodes CDR1 SGHRS and CDR2 YFSETQ. This CDR3 has 13 amino acids. The chain's CDR3 is CASGLQSTDTQYF. The CDR3 region has the DNA TGCGCCAGCGGCCTACAGAGCACAGATACGCAGTATTTT.

This clone was seen only a few times. The chain uses TRBV5-5 and TRBJ1-2; TRBD1 is a possible D gene (6 bases). The germline gives CDR1 SGHKS, CDR2 YYEKEE (reference sequence). Deletions cut 2 bases from V and 4 bases from J, with 12 bases between. The length of the CDR3 is 14 residues. CDR3 in amino acids: CASSFVTGSYGYTF. The CDR3 DNA follows: TGTGCCAGCAGCTTTGTCACAGGGAGCTATGGCTACACCTTC.

The chain couples TRBV5-1 to TRBJ2-3, with a possible D match to TRBD2 (6 bases). From germline, CDR1 is SGHRS and CDR2 YFSETQ. Trimming cost V 1 base and J 3 bases, with 9 bases left between them. The CDR3 is 14 amino acids. The CDR3 DNA is TGCGCCAGCAGCTTGACCGGGACTACAGATACGCAGTATTTT. Its translation: CASSLTGTTDTQYF.

This clone was detected a few times. V is TRBV6-1 and J is TRBJ1-1, with D perhaps TRBD1 (5 bases). Between the trimmed V and J ends, which lost 3 bases and 5 bases, there was a span of 16 bases. The CDR3 loop spans 15 amino acids. Germline CDR1 MNHNS, CDR2 SASEGT. CDR3 protein: CASSDFGGVRTEAFF. CDR3 in DNA: TGTGCCAGCAGTGACTTCGGGGGAGTACGGACTGAAGCTTTCTTT.

The CDR3 sequence is CASSLNAEQYF. CDR3 coding DNA: TGTGCCAGCAGCTTAAATGCCGAGCAGTACTTC. This chain uses TRBV7-9 with TRBJ2-7; D gene unclear. The CDR3 totals 11 residues. The V gene lost 2 bases and the J gene lost 6 bases, with 5 bases spanning the gap. Per the germline V gene, CDR1 is SEHNR and CDR2 is FQNEAQ (reference sequence).

CDR3 nucleotides: TGTGCCAGCAGCTTGATGGGAGGGGAGCTGTTTTTT. This codes for CASSLMGGELFF. V and J are TRBV5-6 and TRBJ2-2; D gene ambiguous. Germline-derived CDR1 and CDR2 are SGHDT and YYEEEE. V was pared by 1 base and J by 8 bases, with 6 bases between. This CDR3 has 12 residues.

This chain uses TRBV19 with TRBJ2-2, with 13 bases that match TRBD2. CDR1 is LNHDA and CDR2 is SQIVND in the germline V gene (reference sequence). V shed 6 bases and J 3 bases; nucleotides not matched to a gene: 10. CDR3 length: 18 amino acids. CDR3 bases: TGTGCCAGTAGCCCGCCGGGACTAGCGGGATGGGACACCGGGGAGCTGTTTTTT. Its protein product is CASSPPGLAGWDTGELFF.